This paragraph reports one T cell receptor beta chain. Its matching antigen is unknown. This sample is part of a study of blood T cells in healthy people across ages. Study-wide results and caveats: Underestimates were what the diversity estimates from one million T cells were considered to be.

Trimming took 2 bases from V and 0 from J; bases not matched to a gene: 9. This CDR3 contains 19 residues. CDR1 and CDR2 from the germline V gene are MNHEY and SVGEGT. Primers used in a second PCR of about 7 to 12 cycles were a sample-barcoded 5' primer and a J-beta primer mix. Every sample produced at least 3 million CDR3-containing paired-end reads. TCRdb called the 5' RACE reads again in MiXCR, with one record for every CDR3 protein. The sample consists of approximately 810,000 distinct CDR3 sequences, more than 25% of them appearing once. Sequenced: blood. This chain uses TRBV6-2 or TRBV6-3 with TRBJ2-5; 13 bases line up with TRBD2. The receptor comes from a woman older than 75 in good health. The CDR3 loop is CASSYVQPGLAGNQETQYF. DNA for the CDR3: TGTGCCAGCAGTTACGTTCAGCCGGGACTAGCGGGGAACCAAGAGACCCAGTACTTC.